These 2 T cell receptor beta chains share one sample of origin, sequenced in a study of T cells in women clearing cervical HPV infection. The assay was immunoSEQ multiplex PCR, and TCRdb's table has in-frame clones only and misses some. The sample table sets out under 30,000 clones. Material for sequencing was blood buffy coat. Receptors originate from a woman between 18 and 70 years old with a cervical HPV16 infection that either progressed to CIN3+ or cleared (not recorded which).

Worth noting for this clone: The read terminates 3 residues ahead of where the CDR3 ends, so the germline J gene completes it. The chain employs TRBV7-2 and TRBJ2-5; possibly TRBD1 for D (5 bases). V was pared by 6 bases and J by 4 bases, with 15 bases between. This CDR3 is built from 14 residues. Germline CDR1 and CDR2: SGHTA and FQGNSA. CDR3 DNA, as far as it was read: TGTGCCAGCAGTCATAATTTGGGGCGAGAGACC. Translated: CASSHNLGRET. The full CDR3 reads CASSHNLGRETQYF.

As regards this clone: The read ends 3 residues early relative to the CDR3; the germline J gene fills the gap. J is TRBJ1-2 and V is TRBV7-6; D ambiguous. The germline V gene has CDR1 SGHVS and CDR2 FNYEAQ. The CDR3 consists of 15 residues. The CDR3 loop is CASSLFISSYNDYTF. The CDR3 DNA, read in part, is TGTGCCAGCAGTCTATTCATTAGCTCCTACAATGAC.